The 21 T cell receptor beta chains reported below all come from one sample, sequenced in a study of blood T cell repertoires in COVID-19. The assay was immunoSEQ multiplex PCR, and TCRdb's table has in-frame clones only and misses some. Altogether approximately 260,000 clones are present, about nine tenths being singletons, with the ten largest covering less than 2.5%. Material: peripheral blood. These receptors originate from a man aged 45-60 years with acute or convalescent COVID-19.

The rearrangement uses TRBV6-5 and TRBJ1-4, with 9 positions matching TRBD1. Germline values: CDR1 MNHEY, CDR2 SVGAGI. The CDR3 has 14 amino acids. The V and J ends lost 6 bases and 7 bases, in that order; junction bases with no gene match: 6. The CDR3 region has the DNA TGTGCCAGCAGGCCCGGACAGGGGACTGAAAAACTGTTTTTT. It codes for CASRPGQGTEKLFF.

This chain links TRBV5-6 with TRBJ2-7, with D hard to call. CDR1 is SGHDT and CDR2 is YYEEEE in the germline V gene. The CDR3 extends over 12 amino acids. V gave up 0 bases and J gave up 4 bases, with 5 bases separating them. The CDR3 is CASSLVSYEQYF. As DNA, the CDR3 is TGTGCCAGCAGCTTGGTTAGTTACGAGCAGTACTTC.

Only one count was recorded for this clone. CDR3 sequence (DNA): TGTGCCAGCAGCTTTTTCAGGGTTACCGGGGAGCTGTTTTTT. Its translation: CASSFFRVTGELFF. This chain uses TRBV11-2 with TRBJ2-2; D may be TRBD1 (5 bases). V dropped 3 bases and J dropped 5 bases, with 10 bases sitting between them. Germline CDR1 SGHAT, CDR2 FQNNGV. The CDR3 sequence is 14 residues long.

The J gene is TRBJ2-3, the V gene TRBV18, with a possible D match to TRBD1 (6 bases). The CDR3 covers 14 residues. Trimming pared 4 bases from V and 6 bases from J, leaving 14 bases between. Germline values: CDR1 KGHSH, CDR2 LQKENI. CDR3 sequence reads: CASSLVRGDDTQYF. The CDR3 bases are TGTGCCAGCTCACTGGTCAGGGGCGATGATACGCAGTATTTT.

The CDR3 loop is CASSFQGVGSPLHF. CDR3 nucleotide sequence: TGTGCCAGCAGCTTTCAGGGGGTCGGGTCACCCCTCCACTTT. The chain carries TRBV7-2 and TRBJ1-6; 7 nucleotides line up with TRBD1. Per the germline V gene, CDR1 is SGHTA and CDR2 is FQGNSA. Losses at the gene ends were 3 bases for V and 10 bases for J; bases not matched to a gene: 6. CDR3 length equals 14 residues.

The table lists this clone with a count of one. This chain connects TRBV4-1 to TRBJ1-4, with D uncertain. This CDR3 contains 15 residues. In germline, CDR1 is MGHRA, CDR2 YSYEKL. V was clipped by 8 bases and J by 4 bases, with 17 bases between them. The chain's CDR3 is CASAEIGKRNEKLFF. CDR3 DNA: TGCGCCAGCGCCGAGATCGGGAAACGTAATGAAAAACTGTTTTTT.

The CDR3: CASSRLLAGGPGTGELFF. The CDR3 DNA is TGTGCCAGTAGTAGGCTACTAGCGGGGGGGCCTGGCACCGGGGAGCTGTTTTTT. The chain carries TRBV19 and TRBJ2-2; 13 bases align to TRBD2. The length of the CDR3 is 18 residues. V lost 4 bases, J lost 4 bases, and 9 bases stayed unmatched. Germline CDR1 and CDR2: LNHDA and SQIVND (reference sequence).

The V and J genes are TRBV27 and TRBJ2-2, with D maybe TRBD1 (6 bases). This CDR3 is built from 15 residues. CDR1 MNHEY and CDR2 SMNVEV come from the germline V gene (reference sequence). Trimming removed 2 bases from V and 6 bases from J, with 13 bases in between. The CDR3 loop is CASSLMGAISGELFF. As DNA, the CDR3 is TGTGCCAGCAGTTTAATGGGGGCCATCTCCGGGGAGCTGTTTTTT.

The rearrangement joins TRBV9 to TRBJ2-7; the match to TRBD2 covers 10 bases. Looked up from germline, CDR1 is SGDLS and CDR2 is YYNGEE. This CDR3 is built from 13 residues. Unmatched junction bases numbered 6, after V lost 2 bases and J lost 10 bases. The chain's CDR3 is CASSVGLAGVQYF. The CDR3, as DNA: TGTGCCAGCAGCGTGGGTCTAGCGGGGGTACAGTACTTC.

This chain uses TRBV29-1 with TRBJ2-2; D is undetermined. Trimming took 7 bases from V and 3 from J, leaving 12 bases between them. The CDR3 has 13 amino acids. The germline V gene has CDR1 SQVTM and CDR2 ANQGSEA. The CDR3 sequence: CSARQVDTGELFF. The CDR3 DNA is TGCAGCGCCCGGCAGGTGGACACCGGGGAGCTGTTTTTT.

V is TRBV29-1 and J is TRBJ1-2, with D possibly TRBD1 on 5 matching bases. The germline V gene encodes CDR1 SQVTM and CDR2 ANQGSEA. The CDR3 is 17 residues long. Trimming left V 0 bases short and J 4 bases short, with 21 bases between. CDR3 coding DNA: TGCAGCGTTGAAGAGCTACTTCTTTCTCCGGGGGTCTATGGCTACACCTTC. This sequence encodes CSVEELLLSPGVYGYTF.

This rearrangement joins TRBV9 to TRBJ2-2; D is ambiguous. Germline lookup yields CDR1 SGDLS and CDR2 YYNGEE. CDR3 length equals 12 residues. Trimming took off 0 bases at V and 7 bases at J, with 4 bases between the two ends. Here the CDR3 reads CASSVVIGELFF. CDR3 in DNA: TGTGCCAGCAGCGTAGTAATCGGGGAGCTGTTTTTT.

The CDR3 reads CASRGEGGYGYTF. The CDR3, as DNA: TGTGCCAGCAGGGGAGAAGGGGGCTATGGCTACACCTTC. The genes are TRBV6-5 and TRBJ1-2, with a weak D call TRBD1 (6 bases). Deletions cut 6 bases from V and 4 bases from J, with 12 bases between. CDR1 MNHEY and CDR2 SVGAGI come from the germline V gene. The CDR3 spans 13 residues.

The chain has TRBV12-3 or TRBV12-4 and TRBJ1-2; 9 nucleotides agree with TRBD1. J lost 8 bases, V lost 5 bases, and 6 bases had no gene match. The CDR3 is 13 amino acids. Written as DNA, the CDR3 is TGTGCCAGCAGTCTGGACAGGGGTGGAGGCTACACCTTC. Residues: CASSLDRGGGYTF.

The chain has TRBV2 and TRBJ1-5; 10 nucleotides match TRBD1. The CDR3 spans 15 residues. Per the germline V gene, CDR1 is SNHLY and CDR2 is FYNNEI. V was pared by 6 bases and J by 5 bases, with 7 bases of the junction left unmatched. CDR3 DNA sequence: TGTGCCAGCAGGGTAAGACAGGGGGCTTATCAGCCCCAGCATTTT. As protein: CASRVRQGAYQPQHF.

As DNA, the CDR3 is TGTGCCAGCGGCCGTTTGAACACTGAAGCTTTCTTT. Translating it yields CASGRLNTEAFF. The chain uses TRBV2 and TRBJ1-1; no clear D gene. Between the trimmed V and J ends, which lost 8 bases and 0 bases, there was a span of 7 bases. CDR3 length: 12 amino acids. CDR1 is SNHLY, CDR2 FYNNEI, per germline.

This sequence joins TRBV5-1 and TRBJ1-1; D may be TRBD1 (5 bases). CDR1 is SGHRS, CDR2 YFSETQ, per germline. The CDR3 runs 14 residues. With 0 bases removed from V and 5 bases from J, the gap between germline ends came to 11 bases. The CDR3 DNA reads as TGCGCCAGCAGCTTGGGGTCGGGGGTGACTGAAGCTTTCTTT. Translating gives CASSLGSGVTEAFF. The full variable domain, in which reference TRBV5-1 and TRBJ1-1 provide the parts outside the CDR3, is KAGVTQTPRYLIKTRGQQVTLSCSPISGHRSVSWYQQTPGQGLQFLFEYFSETQRNKGNFPGRFSGRQFSNSRSEMNVSTLELGDSALYLCASSLGSGVTEAFFGQGTRLTVV.

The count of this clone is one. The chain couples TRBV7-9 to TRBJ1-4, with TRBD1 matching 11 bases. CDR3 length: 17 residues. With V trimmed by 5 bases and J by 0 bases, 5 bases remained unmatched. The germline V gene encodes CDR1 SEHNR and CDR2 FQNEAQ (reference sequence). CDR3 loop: CASSPDRGRATNEKLFF. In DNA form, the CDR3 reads TGTGCCAGCAGCCCGGACAGGGGGCGGGCAACTAATGAAAAACTGTTTTTT.

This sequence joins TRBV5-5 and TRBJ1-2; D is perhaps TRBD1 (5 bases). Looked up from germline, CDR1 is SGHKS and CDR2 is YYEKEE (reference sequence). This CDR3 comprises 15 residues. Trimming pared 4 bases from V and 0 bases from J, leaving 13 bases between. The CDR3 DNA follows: TGTGCCAGCAGCCTCTCACAGGCAACTAACTATGGCTACACCTTC. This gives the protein CASSLSQATNYGYTF. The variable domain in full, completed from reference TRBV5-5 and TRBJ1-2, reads DAGVTQSPTHLIKTRGQQVTLRCSPISGHKSVSWYQQVLGQGPQFIFQYYEKEERGRGNFPDRFSARQFPNYSSELNVNALLLGDSALYLCASSLSQATNYGYTFGSGTRLTVV.

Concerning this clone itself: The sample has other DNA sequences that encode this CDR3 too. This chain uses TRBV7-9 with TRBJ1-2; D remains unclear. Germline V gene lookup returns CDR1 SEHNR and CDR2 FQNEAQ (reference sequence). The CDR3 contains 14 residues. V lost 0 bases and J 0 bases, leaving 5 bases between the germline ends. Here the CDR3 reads CASSLAGANYGYTF. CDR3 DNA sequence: TGTGCCAGCAGCTTAGCTGGAGCTAACTATGGCTACACCTTC.

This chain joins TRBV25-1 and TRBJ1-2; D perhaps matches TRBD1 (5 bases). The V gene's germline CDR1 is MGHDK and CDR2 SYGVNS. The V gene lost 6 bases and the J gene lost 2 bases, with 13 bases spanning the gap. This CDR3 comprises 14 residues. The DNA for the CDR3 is TGTGCCAGCAGGGAGACGGGGGGGAACTATGGCTACACCTTC. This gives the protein CASRETGGNYGYTF.